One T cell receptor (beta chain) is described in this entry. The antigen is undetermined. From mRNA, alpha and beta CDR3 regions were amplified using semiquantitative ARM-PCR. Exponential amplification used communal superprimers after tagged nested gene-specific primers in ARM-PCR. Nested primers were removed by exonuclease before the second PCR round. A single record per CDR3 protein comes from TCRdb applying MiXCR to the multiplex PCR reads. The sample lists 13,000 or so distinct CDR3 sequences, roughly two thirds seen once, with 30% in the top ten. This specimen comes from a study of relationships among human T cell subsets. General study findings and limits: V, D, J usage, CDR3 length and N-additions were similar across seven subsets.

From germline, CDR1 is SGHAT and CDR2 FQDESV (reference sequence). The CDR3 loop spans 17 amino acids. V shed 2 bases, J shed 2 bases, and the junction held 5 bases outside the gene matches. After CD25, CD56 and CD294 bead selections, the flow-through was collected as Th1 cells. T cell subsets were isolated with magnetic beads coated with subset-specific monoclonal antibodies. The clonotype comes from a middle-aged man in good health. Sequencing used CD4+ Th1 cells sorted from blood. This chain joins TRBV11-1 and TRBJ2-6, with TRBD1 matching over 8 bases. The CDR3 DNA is TGTGCCAGCAGCTTAACAGGGGGAGTCGCTGGGGCCAACGTCCTGACTTTC. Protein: CASSLTGGVAGANVLTF.